The 18 T cell receptor beta chains in this list originate from one sample, sequenced in a study of Ad26.COV2.S vaccination and SARS-CoV-2 variants. The assay was immunoSEQ multiplex PCR, and TCRdb's table has in-frame clones only and misses some. Here the sample spans about 94,000 clones, more than 65% being singletons. Sequences were derived from peripheral blood, sampled after recovery from COVID-19. The origin of the receptors is a human donor who had recovered from COVID-19.

The chain uses TRBV6-5 and TRBJ2-5; the match to TRBD1 covers 7 bases. The germline CDR1 and CDR2 sequences are MNHEY and SVGAGI. V lost 7 bases, J lost 7 bases, and 15 bases stayed unmatched. This CDR3 contains 15 residues. CDR3 DNA: TGTGCCAGCACCCAGGGGGTTGGGCTAGCTGGGACCCAGTACTTC. Amino acid sequence: CASTQGVGLAGTQYF.

This sequence joins TRBV29-1 and TRBJ1-1; perhaps TRBD1 as D (5 bases). The CDR3 is made up of 13 amino acids. The germline V gene has CDR1 SQVTM and CDR2 ANQGSEA. V lost 1 base, J lost 4 bases, and 10 bases lay in between. Here the CDR3 reads CSVEGGGGTEAFF. The CDR3 nucleotides read TGCAGCGTTGAAGGGGGCGGGGGCACTGAAGCTTTCTTT.

This chain links TRBV24-1 with TRBJ2-2, with D possibly matching TRBD1 (5 bases). Trimming took off 0 bases at V and 6 bases at J, with 10 bases between the two ends. Per germline, CDR1 KGHDR and CDR2 SFDVKD. The CDR3 spans 15 residues. Here the CDR3 reads CATSDLAQGSGELFF. The CDR3 coding sequence is TGTGCCACCAGTGATTTGGCCCAGGGTTCCGGGGAGCTGTTTTTT.

The chain carries TRBV19 and TRBJ1-1, with no clear D. V was cut by 6 bases and J by 1 base, with 9 bases left in between. There are 13 residues in the CDR3. Germline V gene sequence: CDR1 LNHDA, CDR2 SQIVND (reference sequence). The CDR3 spells CASSQQWNTEAFF. The CDR3 nucleotides are TGTGCCAGTAGCCAACAGTGGAACACTGAAGCTTTCTTT.

Only a few counts were recorded for this clone. The CDR3: CASSQIAATYEQYF. The CDR3, as DNA: TGCGCCAGCAGCCAAATCGCCGCTACCTACGAGCAGTACTTC. The chain couples TRBV4-1 to TRBJ2-7; D call uncertain. Trimming left V 2 bases short and J 2 bases short, with 10 bases between. Germline CDR1 reads MGHRA; CDR2 reads YSYEKL. This CDR3 spans 14 amino acids.

CDR3 bases: TGTGCCAGCAGCCAAGCTGCACTAGCTAGTTCGGATACGCAGTATTTT. It codes for CASSQAALASSDTQYF. The V gene is TRBV3-1 (or the pseudogene TRBV3-2), the J gene TRBJ2-3; maybe TRBD2 (6 bases). V was clipped by 1 base and J by 6 bases, with 17 bases between them. Germline V gene lookup returns CDR1 LGHDT and CDR2 YNNKEL (reference sequence). The CDR3 consists of 16 residues.

The gene calls are TRBV11-3 and TRBJ2-3; 16 bases match TRBD2. This CDR3 is built from 17 residues. Germline CDR1 and CDR2: SGHNT and YENEEA. The V gene end was trimmed by 5 bases and the J gene end by 6 bases; junction bases not matched to a gene: 8. CDR3 bases: TGTGCCAGCAGCCCTGGGACTAGCGGGAGGGTTGCGGATACGCAGTATTTT. Translating gives CASSPGTSGRVADTQYF.

This chain links TRBV5-1 with TRBJ2-2; D gene uncertain. The germline V and J ends were trimmed by 3 bases and 0 bases, with 12 bases remaining between them. CDR1 is SGHRS and CDR2 is YFSETQ in the germline V gene. This CDR3 comprises 16 residues. The CDR3 sequence: CASSSSSTTNTGELFF. The DNA of the CDR3 is TGCGCCAGCAGCTCCTCGAGTACGACGAACACCGGGGAGCTGTTTTTT.

This clone showed up just once. The rearrangement uses TRBV4-3 and TRBJ2-3; weak D call: TRBD1 (6 bases). The V end lost 0 bases, the J end lost 10 bases, and 11 bases lay between the germline ends. The CDR3 is made up of 13 amino acids. The germline CDR1 and CDR2 sequences are LGHNA and YSLEER. The CDR3 sequence: CASSQDGGRSQYF. The CDR3 region has the DNA TGCGCCAGCAGCCAAGATGGGGGCAGATCGCAGTATTTT.

A single count supports this clone. V usage is TRBV12-3 or TRBV12-4 and J usage is TRBJ2-3; perhaps D is TRBD1 or TRBD2 (5 bases each). The CDR3 runs 13 residues. Trimming pared 3 bases from V and 6 bases from J, leaving 10 bases between. The CDR3 coding sequence is TGTGCCAGCAGTTTTCTGGGGGTGGATACGCAGTATTTT. Translated, it gives CASSFLGVDTQYF.

This chain links TRBV4-3 with TRBJ2-2; 13 nucleotides align to TRBD2. Germline CDR1 and CDR2: LGHNA and YSLEER. CDR3 length: 16 residues. V lost 4 bases and J lost 7; bases outside the gene matches: 6. The CDR3 protein is CASSLGLAGVLGELFF. CDR3 bases: TGCGCCAGCAGCCTAGGACTAGCGGGAGTACTCGGGGAGCTGTTTTTT.

The chain joins TRBV9 to TRBJ1-4; no definite D call. The CDR3 is 14 residues long. Trimming took off 1 base at V and 2 bases at J, with 6 bases between the two ends. Germline-derived CDR1 and CDR2 are SGDLS and YYNGEE. The CDR3: CASSVRQTNEKLFF. The CDR3 DNA reads TGTGCCAGCAGCGTAAGGCAGACTAATGAAAAACTGTTTTTT.

The V gene is TRBV9, the J gene TRBJ2-3, with no clear D. The V and J ends lost 0 bases and 5 bases respectively, with 19 bases between them. This CDR3 spans 17 amino acids. Germline V gene data show CDR1 as SGDLS and CDR2 as YYNGEE. The CDR3 protein is CASSVGWVVGLGDTQYF. CDR3 in DNA: TGTGCCAGCAGCGTAGGATGGGTAGTAGGGTTAGGAGATACGCAGTATTTT. The full variable domain, with the rest looked up from reference TRBV9 and TRBJ2-3, is DSGVTQTPKHLITATGQRVTLRCSPRSGDLSVYWYQQSLDQGLQFLIQYYNGEERAKGNILERFSAQQFPDLHSELNLSSLELGDSALYFCASSVGWVVGLGDTQYFGPGTRLTVL.

V gene TRBV2 combines with J gene TRBJ2-6, with TRBD2 matching over 13 bases. The CDR3 runs to 17 residues. Germline values: CDR1 SNHLY, CDR2 FYNNEI. Losses at the gene ends were 8 bases for V and 2 bases for J; bases not matched to a gene: 6. The DNA for the CDR3 is TGTGCCAGCGGACGACTAGCGGGAGGTCCTGGGGCCAACGTCCTGACTTTC. Its protein is CASGRLAGGPGANVLTF.

The genes are TRBV28 and TRBJ1-3; D not resolved. V dropped 6 bases and J dropped 0 bases, with 15 bases sitting between them. Germline V lookup: CDR1 MDHEN, CDR2 SYDVKM. This CDR3 contains 16 residues. The CDR3 loop reads CASRGRKGNSGNTIYF. The CDR3 coding sequence is TGTGCCAGCAGGGGGAGGAAAGGAAACTCTGGAAACACCATATATTTT.

The chain combines TRBV19 with TRBJ2-7, with TRBD2 matching over 7 bases. The CDR3 sequence is 14 residues long. Trimming at V came to 3 bases and at J to 4 bases, leaving 6 bases not matched to a gene. CDR1 and CDR2 from the germline V gene are LNHDA and SQIVND (reference sequence). CDR3 loop: CASSIRIGGYEQYF. The CDR3 bases are TGTGCCAGTAGTATTAGAATCGGGGGGTACGAGCAGTACTTC.

This rearrangement joins TRBV20-1 to TRBJ2-2; no clear D. The germline V gene has CDR1 DFQATT and CDR2 SNEGSKA (reference sequence). The CDR3 extends over 13 amino acids. V was trimmed by 3 bases and J by 2 bases, leaving 7 bases between them. CDR3: CSASNPNTGELFF. The CDR3 DNA is TGCAGTGCTAGTAACCCCAACACCGGGGAGCTGTTTTTT.

V and J are TRBV5-5 and TRBJ2-1, with 16 bases fitting TRBD2. Per germline, CDR1 SGHKS and CDR2 YYEKEE (reference sequence). J gave up 3 bases and V 1 base, and 10 bases lay outside the gene matches. The CDR3 consists of 20 residues. CDR3 bases: TGTGCCAGCAGCTTGACGGGACTAGCGGGAGGGATGGGTCACTACAATGAGCAGTTCTTC. Residues: CASSLTGLAGGMGHYNEQFF.